This T cell receptor (beta chain) was captured in a study of T cells in Graves' hyperthyroidism and ophthalmopathy. Study-level results: Blood also carried most thyroid clonotypes expanded above 0.001. Ophthalmopathy was distinguished from stable hyperthyroidism by 13 V-J signatures.

This clonotype appeared a few times. Its specificity is unknown. Amplification targeted TCR beta CDR3 regions from RNA transcripts. An initial round of RT-PCR targeting the TCR CDR3 relied on the HTBI primer set. TCRdb analysed the multiplex PCR reads with MiXCR anew, one entry per CDR3 protein. Among around 300,000 distinct CDR3 sequences listed, around a fifth were seen once. It was uncontrolled infection, other autoimmune disease, pregnancy or lactation that excluded patients. Germline CDR1 SQVTM, CDR2 ANQGSEA. The V gene lost 3 bases and the J gene lost 1 base, with 7 bases spanning the gap. This CDR3 is 12 amino acids long.

The rearrangement joins TRBV29-1 to TRBJ2-7; D might be TRBD2 (5 bases). The origin of this receptor is a man in his fifties or sixties with Graves' ophthalmopathy. Sequenced input: blood. The CDR3 loop is CSVDSGSYEQYF. The DNA of the CDR3 is TGCAGCGTTGATTCGGGGTCCTACGAGCAGTACTTC.